The 28 T cell receptor beta chains listed next were all sequenced from one sample in a study of OX40 agonist ivuxolimab in advanced cancers. The library was obtained by the immunoSEQ multiplex PCR assay. As stored in TCRdb, this immuneACCESS dataset retains in-frame rearrangements with V and J assigned. A fraction of the clones does not appear; measured against another copy, unresolved V genes explain less than half of the discrepancy, and the remainder lacks a known reason. The sample contains about 75,000 clones, about 88% of them found a single time. The top ten clonotypes cover nearly 8% of the sample. Sequenced material: CD4+ or CD8+ T cells sorted from blood, taken in a trial of the OX40 agonist ivuxolimab. Receptor source: an adult with an advanced solid tumor such as melanoma, head and neck, liver or kidney cancer.

Comments on this clone: Its ends do not fully match the called genes, so a read error is possible. The chain employs TRBV30 and TRBJ2-7; maybe TRBD1 (6 bases). CDR3 length: 12 amino acids. Germline CDR1 is GTSNPN and CDR2 is SVGIG (reference sequence). CDR3 residues: CAWSIHPGHTIF. The CDR3 DNA follows: TGTGCCTGGAGTATTCATCCGGGACACACGATCTTC.

This clone was detected a few times. This chain joins TRBV11-2 and TRBJ2-7; D might be TRBD2 (6 bases). The CDR3 is 15 residues long. The germline V and J ends were trimmed by 1 base and 7 bases, with 17 bases remaining between them. The germline gives CDR1 SGHAT, CDR2 FQNNGV. CDR3 coding DNA: TGTGCCAGCAGCTTAGGAGTGGGAGGCCAAGAGGAGCAGTACTTC. Its translation is CASSLGVGGQEEQYF.

This clone was recorded only once. The chain is built from TRBV6-5 and TRBJ1-5; 7 bases line up with TRBD1. V dropped 5 bases and J dropped 5; count of bases not matched to a gene: 6. CDR1 is MNHEY, CDR2 SVGAGI, per germline. There are 14 residues in the CDR3. The CDR3 coding sequence is TGTGCCAGCAGTCCGACAGGGACTGATCAGCCCCAGCATTTT. Encoded protein: CASSPTGTDQPQHF.

The chain is built from TRBV29-1 and TRBJ2-3; D not certain. The length of the CDR3 is 15 residues. Trimming removed 6 bases from V and 0 bases from J, with 16 bases in between. CDR1 and CDR2 (germline): SQVTM, ANQGSEA. CDR3 in amino acids: CSVNPFAASTDTQYF. The CDR3 DNA is TGCAGCGTCAACCCCTTTGCGGCTAGCACAGATACGCAGTATTTT.

The chain is built from TRBV6-5 and TRBJ2-5; D is unresolved. V was clipped by 0 bases and J by 9 bases, with 8 bases between them. The CDR3 sequence is 12 residues long. In germline, CDR1 is MNHEY, CDR2 SVGAGI. For the CDR3, the DNA is TGTGCCAGCAGTTACTCGGGTGTGGCCCAGTACTTC. Its protein product is CASSYSGVAQYF.

The count of this clone is one. The gene calls are TRBV7-3 and TRBJ2-1, with no clear D. CDR3 length: 15 amino acids. Trimming took 2 bases from V and 0 from J, leaving 8 bases between them. The V gene's germline CDR1 is SGHTA and CDR2 FQGTGA. CDR3 sequence reads: CASSLLGVSYNEQFF. CDR3 nucleotides: TGTGCCAGCAGCTTATTAGGTGTCTCCTACAATGAGCAGTTCTTC.

This chain joins TRBV5-8 and TRBJ1-6, with D unresolved. V was trimmed by 0 bases and J by 4 bases, leaving 8 bases between them. Germline loops: CDR1 SGHTS, CDR2 YDEGEE. The CDR3 extends over 15 amino acids. CDR3 DNA sequence: TGTGCCAGCAGCTTGGAGGCCCGTTATAATTCACCCCTCCACTTT. Encoded protein: CASSLEARYNSPLHF.

This clone was recorded only once. In nucleotides, the CDR3 is TGTGCCAGTAGTAGGGAAGGTGGCACTGAAGCTTTCTTT. The encoded protein is CASSREGGTEAFF. The V gene is TRBV19, the J gene TRBJ1-1; D gene uncertain. The CDR3 is made up of 13 amino acids. Trimming took 4 bases from V and 4 from J, leaving 10 bases between them. Germline values: CDR1 LNHDA, CDR2 SQIVND (reference sequence).

Concerning this clone itself: Additional DNA sequences in this sample encode the identical CDR3. The chain links TRBV4-1 to TRBJ2-3, with unresolved D. This CDR3 region has 17 residues. The V gene lost 6 bases and the J gene lost 4 bases, with 23 bases spanning the gap. Germline-derived CDR1 and CDR2 are MGHRA and YSYEKL. CDR3 sequence reads: CASSLLERLALADTQYF. The CDR3 nucleotides are TGCGCCAGCAGTCTCTTAGAGAGGCTTGCCCTCGCAGATACGCAGTATTTT.

This chain uses TRBV6-5 with TRBJ2-1; D might be TRBD2 (6 bases). Germline V CDR1 and CDR2: MNHEY, SVGAGI. This CDR3 has 14 residues. Deletions cut 6 bases from V and 10 bases from J, with 19 bases between. CDR3 in amino acids: CASSVFGTSGEQFF. DNA of the CDR3: TGTGCCAGCAGCGTCTTCGGGACTTCCGGAGAGCAGTTCTTC.

This chain connects TRBV7-3 to TRBJ2-2; 7 positions agree with TRBD2. J lost 6 bases, V lost 4 bases, and 8 bases had no gene match. The CDR3 covers 15 residues. The germline V gene encodes CDR1 SGHTA and CDR2 FQGTGA. The CDR3 coding sequence is TGTGCCAGCAGCTCCACCCCAAGCGGGGCCGGGGAGCTGTTTTTT. Its protein is CASSSTPSGAGELFF. The full variable domain, rest sourced from reference TRBV7-3 and TRBJ2-2, is GAGVSQTPSNKVTEKGKYVELRCDPISGHTALYWYRQSLGQGPEFLIYFQGTGAADDSGLPNDRFFAVRPEGSVSTLKIQRTERGDSAVYLCASSSTPSGAGELFFGEGSRLTVL.

V and J are TRBV5-1 and TRBJ2-1, with a weak D call TRBD1 (6 bases). Germline V CDR1 and CDR2: SGHRS, YFSETQ. CDR3 size: 15 residues. Trimming cost V 0 bases and J 7 bases, with 14 bases left between them. CDR3 region: CASSLDSYRVNEQFF. The CDR3 nucleotides read TGCGCCAGCAGCTTGGATTCTTACAGGGTAAATGAGCAGTTCTTC.

About this clone: Its ends do not fully match the called genes, so a read error is possible. The chain couples TRBV5-1 to TRBJ2-3; TRBD1 agrees at 10 bases. The CDR3 is made up of 16 amino acids. In germline, CDR1 is SGHRS, CDR2 YFSETQ. In DNA form, the CDR3 reads TGCGCCAGCAGCTCCGGACAGGGGGGTAGCAAAGATACGCAGTATTTT. This gives the protein CASSSGQGGSKDTQYF.

The V call is TRBV4-2, the J call TRBJ2-6; the D gene is possibly TRBD1 (6 bases). CDR3 length: 18 amino acids. Germline CDR1 is LGHNA and CDR2 is YNFKEQ. Deletions cut 0 bases from V and 0 bases from J, with 12 bases between. The CDR3: CASSQEGGVSSGANVLTF. The DNA for the CDR3 is TGTGCCAGCAGCCAAGAAGGGGGTGTAAGCTCTGGGGCCAACGTCCTGACTTTC.

The V gene is TRBV29-1, the J gene TRBJ1-1; D is undetermined. Trimming removed 4 bases from V and 3 bases from J, with 12 bases in between. The germline V gene encodes CDR1 SQVTM and CDR2 ANQGSEA. This CDR3 spans 13 amino acids. The CDR3 spells CSVGVAEDTEAFF. CDR3 coding DNA: TGCAGCGTTGGTGTGGCCGAGGACACTGAAGCTTTCTTT.

The chain has TRBV2 and TRBJ2-5; 10 bases map to TRBD2. Germline loops: CDR1 SNHLY, CDR2 FYNNEI. The CDR3 has 16 amino acids. V was pared by 4 bases and J by 4 bases, with 9 bases of the junction left unmatched. This chain's CDR3 is CASSVSGGARTETQYF. The DNA for the CDR3 is TGTGCCAGCAGTGTAAGCGGGGGGGCAAGGACAGAGACCCAGTACTTC.

The chain couples TRBV2 to TRBJ1-4, with 8 bases matching TRBD1. Per the germline V gene, CDR1 is SNHLY and CDR2 is FYNNEI. V shed 6 bases and J 4 bases; nucleotides not matched to a gene: 7. The CDR3 totals 15 residues. The CDR3 DNA follows: TGTGCCAGCAGACAACAGGGGGGAAATAATGAAAAACTGTTTTTT. Residues: CASRQQGGNNEKLFF.

This chain joins TRBV5-1 and TRBJ1-2, with D possibly being TRBD1 (5 bases). V was cut by 4 bases and J by 4 bases, with 17 bases left in between. CDR1 and CDR2 (germline): SGHRS, YFSETQ. The CDR3 length is 15 residues. The DNA for the CDR3 is TGCGCCAGCAGCATGACACGGGGCACTATCTATGGCTACACCTTC. Its protein product is CASSMTRGTIYGYTF.

The gene calls are TRBV9 and TRBJ2-2; D might be TRBD1 (6 bases). The V gene's germline CDR1 is SGDLS and CDR2 YYNGEE. This CDR3 is built from 16 residues. The V end was cut by 0 bases, the J end by 3 bases, with 12 bases between. CDR3 coding DNA: TGTGCCAGCAGCGTAGAAGGGGGACGCTACACCGGGGAGCTGTTTTTT. It encodes CASSVEGGRYTGELFF.

The chain combines TRBV27 with TRBJ2-3; perhaps TRBD1 as D (5 bases). Germline values: CDR1 MNHEY, CDR2 SMNVEV (reference sequence). Trimming pared 4 bases from V and 6 bases from J, leaving 11 bases between. The CDR3 sequence is 13 residues long. CDR3 coding DNA: TGTGCCAGCAGTTCCTGGGGCGTTGATACGCAGTATTTT. Translated, it gives CASSSWGVDTQYF.

This rearrangement joins TRBV6-1 to TRBJ1-1; the match to TRBD1 covers 8 bases. In germline, CDR1 is MNHNS, CDR2 SASEGT. V lost 6 bases to trimming and J lost 4 bases; unmatched junction nucleotides: 4. The CDR3 runs to 13 residues. The CDR3 region has the DNA TGTGCCAGCAGGGTAACAGGGGGCACTGAAGCTTTCTTT. This sequence encodes CASRVTGGTEAFF.

The chain couples TRBV5-1 to TRBJ2-5; D unclear. This CDR3 spans 13 amino acids. Germline lookup yields CDR1 SGHRS and CDR2 YFSETQ. Trimming removed 1 base from V and 0 bases from J, with 4 bases in between. The CDR3 DNA is TGCGCCAGCAGCTTGTTCGACCAAGAGACCCAGTACTTC. Residues: CASSLFDQETQYF. Full variable domain (missing parts from reference TRBV5-1 and TRBJ2-5): KAGVTQTPRYLIKTRGQQVTLSCSPISGHRSVSWYQQTPGQGLQFLFEYFSETQRNKGNFPGRFSGRQFSNSRSEMNVSTLELGDSALYLCASSLFDQETQYFGPGTRLLVL.

The chain recombines TRBV6-6 with TRBJ1-5, with D perhaps matching TRBD1 (6 bases). The V gene lost 5 bases and the J gene lost 4 bases, with 12 bases spanning the gap. The CDR3 runs 14 residues. Germline V gene sequence: CDR1 MNHNY, CDR2 SVGAGI (reference sequence). CDR3 DNA: TGTGCCAGCAGTAACCGGGACACTAATCAGCCCCAGCATTTT. Its protein is CASSNRDTNQPQHF.

Concerning this clone itself: The identical CDR3 is also encoded by other nucleotide sequences in the sample. The chain employs TRBV19 and TRBJ2-2, with unresolved D. Germline loops: CDR1 LNHDA, CDR2 SQIVND (reference sequence). The CDR3 is 14 amino acids. V shed 2 bases and J shed 1 base, with 5 bases lying between them. The CDR3 region is CASSIRQNTGELFF. DNA of the CDR3: TGTGCCAGTAGTATAAGACAGAACACCGGGGAGCTGTTTTTT.

The rearrangement joins TRBV6-4 to TRBJ2-3; D perhaps matches TRBD2 (6 bases). V shed 5 bases and J shed 4 bases, with 22 bases lying between them. The CDR3 totals 17 residues. Germline V gives CDR1 MRHNA, CDR2 SNTAGT. The chain's CDR3 is CASSTNSGGFTADTQYF. The CDR3 DNA reads TGTGCCAGCAGTACGAACTCCGGAGGGTTCACCGCAGATACGCAGTATTTT.

This chain links TRBV28 with TRBJ2-7; TRBD1 aligns across 9 bases. The CDR3 has 16 amino acids. V was pared by 2 bases and J by 1 base, with 6 bases of the junction left unmatched. Germline V CDR1 and CDR2: MDHEN, SYDVKM. The CDR3: CASSLEGTGRSYEQYF. The CDR3 DNA reads TGTGCCAGCAGTTTAGAGGGGACAGGGAGGTCCTACGAGCAGTACTTC.

V and J are TRBV6-4 and TRBJ1-1; 7 bases are shared with TRBD1. Per the germline V gene, CDR1 is MRHNA and CDR2 is SNTAGT. The CDR3 runs to 14 residues. After removal of 5 bases from V and 5 bases from J, the junction contained 8 bases not matched to a gene. CDR3 sequence: CASSLETGATEAFF. In DNA form, the CDR3 reads TGTGCCAGCAGTCTTGAAACAGGGGCTACTGAAGCTTTCTTT.

The gene calls are TRBV5-4 and TRBJ1-1; 7 nucleotides match TRBD1. V dropped 4 bases and J dropped 8; count of bases not matched to a gene: 11. The CDR3 is 14 residues long. Germline loops: CDR1 SGHNT, CDR2 YYREEE (reference sequence). The chain's CDR3 is CASSPRTGGAEAFF. In DNA, the CDR3 is TGTGCCAGCAGCCCCAGGACAGGAGGAGCAGAAGCTTTCTTT.